This is a list of T cell receptor beta chains from one sample in a study of cytomegalovirus exposure and HLA in healthy donors. TCRdb's copy holds only in-frame clones and misses some; the assay was immunoSEQ multiplex PCR. The sample has around 150,000 clones, 79% seen once; the top ten hold 6.5% to 8%. The sequenced material came from PBMCs. These receptors originate from a man aged 35 to 55 in good health and CMV-seropositive. CDR3s include the opening cysteine and the closing phenylalanine or tryptophan. Each record gives: J gene, CDR3 length, clone size, D gene, V gene, CDR3 protein, CDR3 DNA. A D gene is named only where the DNA matches it firmly. Clone size appears in some rows only: once, few, many, or a class for an expanded clone.

>TRBJ1-5|16|.|TRBD1|TRBV6-1
CASSVGTGWGDQPQHF
TGTGCCAGCAGTGTAGGGACAGGGTGGGGAGATCAGCCCCAGCATTTT
>TRBJ2-7|15|.|TRBD1|TRBV5-6
CASSPTGTGVYEQYF
TGTGCCAGCAGCCCAACCGGGACAGGGGTATACGAGCAGTACTTC
>TRBJ1-2|16|.|TRBD1|TRBV11-2
CASSLAGQGYSGGYTF
TGTGCCAGCAGCTTGGCTGGACAGGGCTATTCAGGTGGCTACACCTTC
>TRBJ1-2|13|.|.|TRBV7-2
CASSRTTSYGYTF
TGTGCCAGCAGCCGGACTACATCCTATGGCTACACCTTC
>TRBJ2-3|13|.|TRBD1|TRBV30
CAWIWTGKHTQYF
TGTGCCTGGATTTGGACAGGGAAACATACGCAGTATTTT
>TRBJ2-7|17|.|.|TRBV27
CASSFSSSSGLSYEQYF
TGTGCCAGCAGTTTTTCTTCGTCCAGCGGACTTTCCTACGAGCAGTACTTC
>TRBJ1-1|12|.|.|TRBV7-9
CASSRGGTEAFF
TGTGCCAGCAGCCGGGGGGGGACTGAAGCTTTCTTT
>TRBJ2-7|15|.|.|TRBV27
CASSLSPSSSYEQYF
TGCGCCAGCAGTTTATCCCCTAGCTCAAGCTACGAGCAGTACTTC
>TRBJ2-7|13|once|.|TRBV27
CASSSVAYYEQYF
TGTGCCAGCAGTTCGGTCGCCTACTACGAGCAGTACTTC
>TRBJ2-1|17|.|TRBD2|TRBV5-1
CASRQASRASGDNEQFF
TGCGCCAGCAGGCAGGCATCGAGGGCTAGCGGTGACAATGAGCAGTTCTTC
>TRBJ2-2|14|.|.|TRBV6-1
CAIGLGLQTGELFF
TGTGCCATCGGATTAGGACTCCAAACCGGGGAGCTGTTTTTT
>TRBJ1-5|13|.|.|TRBV6-6
CASSYGGSQPQHF
TGTGCCAGCAGTTACGGGGGGAGTCAGCCCCAGCATTTT
>TRBJ2-1|14|.|.|TRBV27
CASSLGQTYNEQFF
TGTGCCAGCAGTCTCGGACAGACGTACAATGAGCAGTTCTTC
>TRBJ1-2|14|.|.|TRBV7-9
CASSPLGRAYGYTF
TGTGCCAGCAGCCCCCTAGGCAGAGCCTATGGCTACACCTTC
>TRBJ2-1|15|.|.|TRBV9
CASSVAGASYNEQFF
TGTGCCAGCAGCGTAGCGGGAGCGTCCTACAATGAGCAGTTCTTC
>TRBJ2-7|12|.|.|TRBV7-2
CASSFVPYEQYF
TGTGCCAGCAGCTTTGTCCCCTACGAGCAGTACTTC
>TRBJ1-1|17|.|TRBD1|TRBV7-9
CASSLLLGGARNTEAFF
TGTGCCAGCAGCCTCTTATTAGGGGGCGCGAGAAACACTGAAGCTTTCTTT
>TRBJ2-3|17|few|TRBD2|TRBV11-1
CASRGGLAAASTDTQYF
TGTGCCAGCAGAGGTGGACTAGCGGCTGCTAGCACAGATACGCAGTATTTT
>TRBJ1-5|14|.|.|TRBV28
CASAYGSGDQPQHF
TGTGCCAGCGCCTACGGCTCAGGGGATCAGCCCCAGCATTTT
>TRBJ1-2|14|.|.|TRBV6-5
CASSYSGQVLGYTF
TGTGCCAGCAGTTACTCTGGGCAGGTCTTAGGCTACACCTTC
>TRBJ1-2|14|.|TRBD1|TRBV19
CASIPNWDSDGYTF
TGTGCCAGTATACCAAATTGGGACAGCGATGGCTACACCTTC
>TRBJ2-7|16|.|TRBD2|TRBV27
CASSWLREDHSYEQYF
TGTGCCAGCAGCTGGTTACGGGAGGACCACTCCTACGAGCAGTACTTC
>TRBJ2-1|13|.|TRBD2|TRBV5-1
CASSIGLEDEQFF
TGCGCCAGCAGCATTGGACTAGAGGATGAGCAGTTCTTC